This TCR beta chain was sequenced in a study of blood T cell repertoires in COVID-19 (dated by TCRdb to between 2020 and 2021). Turning to the overall study: Samples from collaborators originated in the United States, Italy and Spain and spanned both the acute and convalescent phases of COVID-19. Where HLA class I and class II types were available, the types were taken from metadata supplied by the sample provider, not from assay-based typing. Subjects who had been exposed to COVID-19, were actively infected with it, or had recovered from it provided the deeply sampled blood TCRbeta repertoires that made up the dataset. The repertoires were released in a freely available public database meant as a resource for research on the immune response to SARS-CoV-2. The prospective study material was composed of cDNA or gDNA derived from T cells, B-cell-depleted T cells, or PBMCs. The samples were drawn from two sources: the first 160 participants of the ongoing ImmuneRACE study, and 950 to 1,500 subjects contributed by 6 global collaborators. The sample metadata nearly always contained a de-identified subject ID, COVID-19 status, age in years and sex. On the study overall, not on this receptor specifically: The amount of clinical and demographic metadata varied by source and participant and was provided uncurated.

In Seattle, one collaborating source enrolled patients while the infection was active and tracked those patients longitudinally over the course of disease. Collaborating institutions collected whole blood in K2EDTA tubes following their own protocols. For TCRbeta analysis, collaborators shipped samples in one of three forms: frozen whole blood, isolated PBMCs, or DNA extracted from either of those sample types. TCRbeta CDR3 regions were amplified from genomic DNA using the immunoSEQ Assay, a bias-controlled multiplex PCR. The source study handled its data this way. The number of nucleated cells in each sample was estimated from the amplification of reference gene primers within the assay. To quantify the absolute abundance of each unique TCRbeta CDR3 rearrangement, sequence reads were collapsed and filtered. Productive Simpson clonality was computed per sample as the square root of Simpson's diversity index over productive rearrangements. TCRdb retrieved this table from immuneACCESS and kept in-frame rearrangements only. Not all clones are present; in checked studies, unresolved V genes account for under half, and no reason is known for the remainder. V, J and clone size reflect that table, while D and trimming were determined from the DNA. The sample table records hundreds of thousands of clones; roughly 90% of these occur just once. Around 10% of the sample goes to the ten largest clones.

Reading from cysteine to phenylalanine, the CDR3 counts 15 amino acids. Kept here is only the CDR3 DNA, which spans 45 bases and is read in frame from base 1. V is cut by 7 bases and J by 0 bases, and the space between the germline ends is 16 bases. CDR1 MDHEN and CDR2 SYDVKM were looked up in the germline V gene. As concerns this clone: The clone's antigen remains unknown. Base qualities were left out, and no much larger clone turns up one base away.

The chain is assembled from TRBV28 and TRBJ2-7; too little of a D gene remains to name it. The sequenced sample consisted of peripheral blood. The source is a woman aged 30 to 39 with COVID-19, enrolled during active disease. In nucleotide form, the sequence is TGTGCCAGCACCCCCTCTGGGCTCAGCTCCTACGAGCAGTACTTC. It translates to CASTPSGLSSYEQYF.